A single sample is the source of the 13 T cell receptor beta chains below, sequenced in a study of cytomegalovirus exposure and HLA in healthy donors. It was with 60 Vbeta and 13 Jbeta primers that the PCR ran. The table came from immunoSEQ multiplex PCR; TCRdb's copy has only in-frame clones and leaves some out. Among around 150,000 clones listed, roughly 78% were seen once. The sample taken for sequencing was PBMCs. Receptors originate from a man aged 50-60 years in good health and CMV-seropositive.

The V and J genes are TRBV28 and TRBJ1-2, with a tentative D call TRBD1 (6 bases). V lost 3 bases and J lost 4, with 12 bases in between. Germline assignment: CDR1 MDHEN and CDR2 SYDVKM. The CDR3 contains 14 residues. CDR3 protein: CASSLRGGIYGYTF. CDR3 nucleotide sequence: TGTGCCAGCAGTTTGAGGGGGGGGATCTATGGCTACACCTTC.

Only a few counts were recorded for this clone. The CDR3, as DNA: TGTGCCAGCAGCTTTTCCCACTCTGGAAACACCATATATTTT. Its protein product is CASSFSHSGNTIYF. The chain combines TRBV7-2 with TRBJ1-3; D is uncertain. Germline values: CDR1 SGHTA, CDR2 FQGNSA. The CDR3 sequence is 14 residues long. Deletions cut 3 bases from V and 0 bases from J, with 6 bases between.

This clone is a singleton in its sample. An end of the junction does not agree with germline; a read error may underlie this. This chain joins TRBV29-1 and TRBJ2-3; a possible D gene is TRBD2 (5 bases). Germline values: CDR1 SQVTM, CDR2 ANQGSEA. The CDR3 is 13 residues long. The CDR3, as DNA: TGCGGCGTTGAAAGGCTAGCAACAGATACGCAGTATTTT. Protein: CGVERLATDTQYF.

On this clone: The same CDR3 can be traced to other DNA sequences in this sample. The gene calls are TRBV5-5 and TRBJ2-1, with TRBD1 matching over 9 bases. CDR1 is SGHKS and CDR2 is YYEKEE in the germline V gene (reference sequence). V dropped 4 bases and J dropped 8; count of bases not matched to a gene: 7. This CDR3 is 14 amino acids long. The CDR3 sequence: CASSLGQGYDEQFF. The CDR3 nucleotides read TGTGCCAGCAGCCTGGGACAGGGTTATGATGAGCAGTTCTTC.

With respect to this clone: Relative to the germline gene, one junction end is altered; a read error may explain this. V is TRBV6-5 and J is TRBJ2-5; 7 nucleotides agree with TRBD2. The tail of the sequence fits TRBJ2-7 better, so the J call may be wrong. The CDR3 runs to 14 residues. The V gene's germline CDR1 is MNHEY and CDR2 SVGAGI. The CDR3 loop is CAISEYAGEGEQYF. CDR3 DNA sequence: TGTGCCATCAGTGAGTATGCGGGAGAAGGCGAGCAGTACTTC.

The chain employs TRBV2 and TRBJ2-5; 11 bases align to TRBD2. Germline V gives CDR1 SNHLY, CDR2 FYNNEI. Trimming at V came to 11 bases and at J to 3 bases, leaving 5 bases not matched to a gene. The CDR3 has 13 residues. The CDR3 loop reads CAVTSGREETQYF. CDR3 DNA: TGTGCCGTCACTAGCGGGAGAGAAGAGACCCAGTACTTC.

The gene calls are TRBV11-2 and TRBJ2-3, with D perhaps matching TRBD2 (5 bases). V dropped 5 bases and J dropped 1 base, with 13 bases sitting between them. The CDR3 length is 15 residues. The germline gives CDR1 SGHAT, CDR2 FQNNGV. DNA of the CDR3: TGTGCCAGCAGCCTCATGACCGGGGGCACAGATACGCAGTATTTT. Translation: CASSLMTGGTDTQYF.

The DNA of the CDR3 is TGCGCCAGCAGCTACCGGGACAGGGTGGGCGAGCAGTACTTC. Protein product: CASSYRDRVGEQYF. J is TRBJ2-7 and V is TRBV5-1; 9 positions agree with TRBD1. Trimming removed 3 bases from V and 6 bases from J; junction bases left unmatched: 7. The CDR3 extends over 14 amino acids. Germline values: CDR1 SGHRS, CDR2 YFSETQ.

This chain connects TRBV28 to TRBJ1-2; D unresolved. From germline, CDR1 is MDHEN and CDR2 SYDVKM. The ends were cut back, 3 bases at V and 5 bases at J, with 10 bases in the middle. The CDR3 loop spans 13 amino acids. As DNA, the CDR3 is TGTGCCAGCAGTTTGGTACAGAAATATGGCTACACCTTC. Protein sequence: CASSLVQKYGYTF.

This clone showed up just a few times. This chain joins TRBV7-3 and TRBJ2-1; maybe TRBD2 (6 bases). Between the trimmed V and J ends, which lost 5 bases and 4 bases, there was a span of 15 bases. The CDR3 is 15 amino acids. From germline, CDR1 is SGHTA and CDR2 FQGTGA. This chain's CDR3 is CASSQEVAAYNEQFF. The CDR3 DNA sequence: TGTGCCAGCAGCCAAGAGGTAGCGGCTTACAATGAGCAGTTCTTC.

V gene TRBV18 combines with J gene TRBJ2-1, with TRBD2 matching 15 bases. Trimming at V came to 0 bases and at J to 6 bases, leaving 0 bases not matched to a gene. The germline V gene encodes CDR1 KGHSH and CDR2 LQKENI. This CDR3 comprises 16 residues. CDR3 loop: CASSPPGLAGGNEQFF. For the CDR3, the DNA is TGTGCCAGCTCACCACCGGGACTAGCGGGAGGCAATGAGCAGTTCTTC.

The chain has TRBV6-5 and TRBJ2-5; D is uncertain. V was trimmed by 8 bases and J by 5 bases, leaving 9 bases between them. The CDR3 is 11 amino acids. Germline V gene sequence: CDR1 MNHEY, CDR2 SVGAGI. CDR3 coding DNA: TGTGCCAGCGGCCAGTACGAGACCCAGTACTTC. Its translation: CASGQYETQYF.

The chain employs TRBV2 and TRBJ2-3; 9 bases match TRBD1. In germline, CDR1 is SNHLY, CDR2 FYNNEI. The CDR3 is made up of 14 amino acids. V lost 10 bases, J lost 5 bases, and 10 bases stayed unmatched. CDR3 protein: CATLRGTGQDTQYF. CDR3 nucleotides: TGTGCCACCCTAAGGGGGACAGGGCAAGATACGCAGTATTTT.